Detailed here is one T cell receptor (beta chain). The data were obtained in a study of T-cell reconstitution after alpha-beta-depleted transplantation in children. Germline CDR1 SGHVS, CDR2 FNYEAQ. This CDR3 spans 15 amino acids. V gave up 2 bases and J gave up 6 bases; unmatched junction bases: 4. Researchers prepared the TCRbeta library using unique molecular identifiers, the study reports. MiXCR, applied by TCRdb to the PCR reads, yields one record per CDR3 protein. The table lists about 410,000 distinct CDR3 sequences, roughly 20% of them singletons. This TCR was recovered from a human donor who donated a stem cell graft to a child with acute myeloid leukemia. The starting material was PBMCs from the stem cell graft donor, obtained from the stem cell graft. The rearrangement links TRBV7-6 to TRBJ1-4; TRBD1 matches 9 bases. The CDR3 nucleotides read TGTGCCAGCAGCTTAAACGGGGACAGGGATGAAAAACTGTTTTTT. It specifies CASSLNGDRDEKLFF.